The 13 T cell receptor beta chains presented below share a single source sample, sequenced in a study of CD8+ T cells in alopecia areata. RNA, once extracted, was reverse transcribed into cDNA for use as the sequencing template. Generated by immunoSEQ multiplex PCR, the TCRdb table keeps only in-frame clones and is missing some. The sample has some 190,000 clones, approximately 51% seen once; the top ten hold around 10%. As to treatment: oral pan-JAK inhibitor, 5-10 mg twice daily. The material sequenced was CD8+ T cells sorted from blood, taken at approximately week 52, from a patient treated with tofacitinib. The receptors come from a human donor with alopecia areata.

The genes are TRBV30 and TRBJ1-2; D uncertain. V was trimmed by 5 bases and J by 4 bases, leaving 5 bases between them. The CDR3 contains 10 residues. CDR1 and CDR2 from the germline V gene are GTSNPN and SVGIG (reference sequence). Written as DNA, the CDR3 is TGTGCCTGGCTCGGCTATGGCTACACCTTC. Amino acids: CAWLGYGYTF.

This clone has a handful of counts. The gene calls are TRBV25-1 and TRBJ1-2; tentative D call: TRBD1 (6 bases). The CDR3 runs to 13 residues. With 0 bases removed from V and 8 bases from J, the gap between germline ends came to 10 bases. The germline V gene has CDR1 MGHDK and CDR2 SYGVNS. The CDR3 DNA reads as TGTGCCAGCAGTGAATATGTGGGACACGGCTACACCTTC. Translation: CASSEYVGHGYTF.

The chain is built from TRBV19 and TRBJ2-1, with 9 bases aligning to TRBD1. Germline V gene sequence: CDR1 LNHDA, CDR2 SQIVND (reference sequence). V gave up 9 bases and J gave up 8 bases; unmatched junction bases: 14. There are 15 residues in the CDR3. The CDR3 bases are TGTGCCAGCCTAGCTACCGGGACAGGGATCGATGAGCAGTTCTTC. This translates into CASLATGTGIDEQFF.

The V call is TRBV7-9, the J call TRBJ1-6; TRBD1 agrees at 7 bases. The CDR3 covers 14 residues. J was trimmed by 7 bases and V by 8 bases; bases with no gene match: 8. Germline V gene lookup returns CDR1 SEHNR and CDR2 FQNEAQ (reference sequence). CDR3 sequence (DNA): TGTGCCAGCGACGGGGAGGGGGCAAATTCACCCCTCCACTTT. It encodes CASDGEGANSPLHF.

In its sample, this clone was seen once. CDR3 residues: CASSPGHQETQYF. The DNA of the CDR3 is TGTGCCAGCAGTCCGGGACATCAAGAGACCCAGTACTTC. The rearrangement uses TRBV6-5 and TRBJ2-5; tentatively, D is TRBD1 (6 bases). Per germline, CDR1 MNHEY and CDR2 SVGAGI. V lost 5 bases, J lost 2 bases, and 9 bases lay in between. The CDR3 loop spans 13 amino acids.

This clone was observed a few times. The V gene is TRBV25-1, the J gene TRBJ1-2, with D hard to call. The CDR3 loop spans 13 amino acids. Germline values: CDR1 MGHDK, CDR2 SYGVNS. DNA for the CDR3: TGTTCGTACTCCCTGCTCCCTAACTATGGCTACACCTTC. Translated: CSYSLLPNYGYTF.

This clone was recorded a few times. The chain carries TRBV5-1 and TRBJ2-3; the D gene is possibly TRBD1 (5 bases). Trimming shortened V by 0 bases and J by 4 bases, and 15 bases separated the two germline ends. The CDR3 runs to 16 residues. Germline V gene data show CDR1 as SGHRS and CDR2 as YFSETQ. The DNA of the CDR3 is TGCGCCAGCAGCTTGGTAGGGGCCGATTGGGCAGATACGCAGTATTTT. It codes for CASSLVGADWADTQYF.

For the CDR3, the DNA is TGTGCCAGCAGTTACGGAGGATACCAAGAGACCCAGTACTTC. It encodes CASSYGGYQETQYF. The chain uses TRBV6-5 and TRBJ2-5, with D possibly matching TRBD2 (5 bases). V gave up 2 bases and J gave up 0 bases, with 7 bases separating them. Germline V gene lookup returns CDR1 MNHEY and CDR2 SVGAGI. This CDR3 has 14 residues.

Here the CDR3 reads CASSPDGQGPYEQYF. CDR3 sequence (DNA): TGTGCCAGCAGCCCAGACGGACAGGGCCCCTACGAGCAGTACTTC. V gene TRBV13 combines with J gene TRBJ2-7; 8 bases fit TRBD1. J was trimmed by 2 bases and V by 5 bases; bases with no gene match: 8. CDR3 size: 15 residues. Germline loops: CDR1 PRHDT, CDR2 FYEKMQ (reference sequence).

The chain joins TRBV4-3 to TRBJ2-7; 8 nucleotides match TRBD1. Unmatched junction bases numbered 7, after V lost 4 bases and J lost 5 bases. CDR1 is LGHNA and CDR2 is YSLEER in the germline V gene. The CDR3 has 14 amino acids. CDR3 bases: TGCGCCAGCAGCCTCACAGGGGGATCCCACGAGCAGTACTTC. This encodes CASSLTGGSHEQYF.

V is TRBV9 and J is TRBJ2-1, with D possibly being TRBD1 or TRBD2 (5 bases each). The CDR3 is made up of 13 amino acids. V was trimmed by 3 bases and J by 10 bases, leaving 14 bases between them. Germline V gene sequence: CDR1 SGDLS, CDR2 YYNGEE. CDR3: CASSAGGQGEQFF. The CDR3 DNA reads TGTGCCAGCAGCGCCGGAGGCCAGGGAGAGCAGTTCTTC. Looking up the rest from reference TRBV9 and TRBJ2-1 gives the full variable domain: DSGVTQTPKHLITATGQRVTLRCSPRSGDLSVYWYQQSLDQGLQFLIQYYNGEERAKGNILERFSAQQFPDLHSELNLSSLELGDSALYFCASSAGGQGEQFFGPGTRLTVL.

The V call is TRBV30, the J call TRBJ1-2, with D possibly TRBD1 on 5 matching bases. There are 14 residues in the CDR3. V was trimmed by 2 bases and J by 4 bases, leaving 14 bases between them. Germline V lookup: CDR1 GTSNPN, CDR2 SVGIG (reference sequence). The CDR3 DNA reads TGTGCCTGGAGTATATACCGCGGGGCCTATGGCTACACCTTC. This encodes CAWSIYRGAYGYTF. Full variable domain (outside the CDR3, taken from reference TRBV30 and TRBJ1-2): SQTIHQWPATLVQPVGSPLSLECTVEGTSNPNLYWYRQAAGRGLQLLFYSVGIGQISSEVPQNLSASRPQDRQFILSSKKLLLSDSGFYLCAWSIYRGAYGYTFGSGTRLTVV.

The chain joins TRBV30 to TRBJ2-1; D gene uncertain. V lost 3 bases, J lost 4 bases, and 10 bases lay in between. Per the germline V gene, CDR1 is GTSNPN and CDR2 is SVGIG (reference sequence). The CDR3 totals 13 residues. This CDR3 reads CAWSAAQYNEQFF. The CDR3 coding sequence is TGTGCCTGGAGCGCAGCGCAATACAATGAGCAGTTCTTC.